This TCR beta chain was captured by sequencing in a study of blood T cell repertoires in COVID-19. Background on the study: Researchers got acute and convalescent COVID-19 samples from the United States, Italy and Spain. PBMCs, B-cell-depleted T cells, or T cells were the source of the cDNA or gDNA that made up the material.

In the authors' methods: Reference gene primer amplification gave estimated nucleated cell counts. TCRdb's copy holds only in-frame clones and misses some; the assay was immunoSEQ multiplex PCR. V, J and clone size are taken as reported in that table, and D and trimming were inferred from the DNA itself. The repertoire holds approximately 500,000 clones, with about 91% as singletons. V was trimmed by 0 bases and J by 5 bases, leaving 14 bases between them. Germline V lookup: CDR1 MNHEY, CDR2 SVGAGI. The CDR3 has 15 amino acids. Patients at the Seattle site were enrolled during active infection and followed longitudinally.

Sequencing was carried out using peripheral blood. The chain links TRBV6-5 to TRBJ2-7; tentatively, D is TRBD2 (5 bases). The TCR sequence derives from a man aged 18 to 30 with COVID-19, enrolled during active disease. CDR3 nucleotide sequence: TGTGCCAGCAGTTACTCGGTCGAGGGTTCCCACGAGCAGTACTTC. This codes for CASSYSVEGSHEQYF.